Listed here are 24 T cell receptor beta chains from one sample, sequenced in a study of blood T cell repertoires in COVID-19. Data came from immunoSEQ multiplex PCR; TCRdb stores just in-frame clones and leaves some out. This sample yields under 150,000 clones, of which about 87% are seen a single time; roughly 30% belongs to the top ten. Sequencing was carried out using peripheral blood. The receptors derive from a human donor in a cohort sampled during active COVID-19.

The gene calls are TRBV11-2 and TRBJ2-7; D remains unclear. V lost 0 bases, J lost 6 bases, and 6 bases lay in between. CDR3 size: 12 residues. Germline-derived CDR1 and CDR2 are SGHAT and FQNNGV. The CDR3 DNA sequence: TGTGCCAGCAGCTTAGAACGGGTCGAGCAGTACTTC. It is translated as CASSLERVEQYF.

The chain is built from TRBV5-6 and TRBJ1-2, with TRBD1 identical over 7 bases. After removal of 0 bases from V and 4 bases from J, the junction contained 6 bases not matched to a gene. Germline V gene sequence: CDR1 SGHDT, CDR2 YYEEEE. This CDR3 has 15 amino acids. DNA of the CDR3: TGTGCCAGCAGCTTGGGTATAGACAGGGTCTATGGCTACACCTTC. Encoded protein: CASSLGIDRVYGYTF. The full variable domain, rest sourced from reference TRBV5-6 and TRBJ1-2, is DAGVTQSPTHLIKTRGQQVTLRCSPKSGHDTVSWYQQALGQGPQFIFQYYEEEERQRGNFPDRFSGHQFPNYSSELNVNALLLGDSALYLCASSLGIDRVYGYTFGSGTRLTVV.

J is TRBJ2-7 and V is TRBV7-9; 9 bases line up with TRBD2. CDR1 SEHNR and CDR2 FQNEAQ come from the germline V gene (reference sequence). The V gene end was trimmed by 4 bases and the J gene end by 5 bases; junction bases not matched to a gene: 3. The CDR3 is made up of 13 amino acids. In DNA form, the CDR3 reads TGTGCCAGCAGCTCAAGCGGGGGGAACGAGCAGTACTTC. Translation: CASSSSGGNEQYF.

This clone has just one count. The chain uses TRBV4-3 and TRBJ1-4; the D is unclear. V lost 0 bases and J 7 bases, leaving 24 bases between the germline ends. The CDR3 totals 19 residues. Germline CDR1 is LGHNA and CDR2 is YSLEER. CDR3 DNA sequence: TGCGCCAGCAGCCAAGATAGTAGCCCGTCGGCCTCAACTGGTGAAAAACTGTTTTTT. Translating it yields CASSQDSSPSASTGEKLFF.

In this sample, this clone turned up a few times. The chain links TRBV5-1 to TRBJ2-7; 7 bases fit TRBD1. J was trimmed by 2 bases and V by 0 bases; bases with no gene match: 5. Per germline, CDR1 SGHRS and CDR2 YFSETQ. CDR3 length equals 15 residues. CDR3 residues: CASSLEGQAAYEQYF. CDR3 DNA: TGCGCCAGCAGCTTGGAAGGACAGGCAGCCTACGAGCAGTACTTC.

CDR3 in amino acids: CASSFRVSGYTF. CDR3 bases: TGTGCCAGTAGTTTCAGGGTTAGTGGCTACACCTTC. V usage is TRBV19 and J usage is TRBJ1-2; a weak D match, TRBD1 (5 bases). The germline V gene has CDR1 LNHDA and CDR2 SQIVND (reference sequence). The CDR3 is 12 residues long. V lost 5 bases, J lost 7 bases, and 11 bases lay in between.

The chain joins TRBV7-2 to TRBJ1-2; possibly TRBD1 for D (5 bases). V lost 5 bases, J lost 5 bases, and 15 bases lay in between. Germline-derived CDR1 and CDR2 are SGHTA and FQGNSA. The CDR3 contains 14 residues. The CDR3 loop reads CASSPGGSEYGYTF. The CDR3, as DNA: TGTGCCAGCAGCCCGGGGGGGTCGGAGTATGGCTACACCTTC.

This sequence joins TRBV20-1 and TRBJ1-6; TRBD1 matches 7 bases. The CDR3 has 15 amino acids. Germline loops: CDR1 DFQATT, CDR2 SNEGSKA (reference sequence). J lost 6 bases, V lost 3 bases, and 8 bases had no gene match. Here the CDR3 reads CSASFGQGVNSPLHF. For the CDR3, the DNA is TGCAGTGCTAGTTTTGGGCAGGGGGTTAATTCACCCCTCCACTTT.

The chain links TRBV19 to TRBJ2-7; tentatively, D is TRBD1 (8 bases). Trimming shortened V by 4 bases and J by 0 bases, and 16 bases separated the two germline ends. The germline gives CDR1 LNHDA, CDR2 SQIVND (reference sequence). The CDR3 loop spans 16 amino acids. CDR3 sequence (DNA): TGTGCCAGTAGTAGTAACAGGGGGGGCCTCTCCTACGAGCAGTACTTC. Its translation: CASSSNRGGLSYEQYF.

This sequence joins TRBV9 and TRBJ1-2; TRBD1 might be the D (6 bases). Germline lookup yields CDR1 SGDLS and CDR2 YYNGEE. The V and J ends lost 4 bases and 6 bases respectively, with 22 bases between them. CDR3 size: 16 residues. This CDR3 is CASSQFTGPGSDGYTF. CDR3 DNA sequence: TGTGCCAGCAGCCAATTTACAGGGCCGGGATCCGATGGCTACACCTTC. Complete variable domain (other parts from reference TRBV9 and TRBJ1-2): DSGVTQTPKHLITATGQRVTLRCSPRSGDLSVYWYQQSLDQGLQFLIQYYNGEERAKGNILERFSAQQFPDLHSELNLSSLELGDSALYFCASSQFTGPGSDGYTFGSGTRLTVV.

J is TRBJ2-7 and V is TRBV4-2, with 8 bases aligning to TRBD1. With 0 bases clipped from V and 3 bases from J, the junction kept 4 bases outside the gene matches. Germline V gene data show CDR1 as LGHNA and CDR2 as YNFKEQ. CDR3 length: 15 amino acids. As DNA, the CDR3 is TGTGCCAGCAGCCAAGAACTGGGACAGGACTACGAGCAGTACTTC. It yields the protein CASSQELGQDYEQYF.

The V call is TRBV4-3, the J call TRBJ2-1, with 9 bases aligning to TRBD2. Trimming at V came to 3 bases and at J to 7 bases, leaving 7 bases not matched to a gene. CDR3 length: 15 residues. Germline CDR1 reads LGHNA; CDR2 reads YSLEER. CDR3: CASSQAAGGRNEQFF. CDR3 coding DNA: TGCGCCAGCAGCCAGGCGGCGGGGGGGCGGAATGAGCAGTTCTTC.

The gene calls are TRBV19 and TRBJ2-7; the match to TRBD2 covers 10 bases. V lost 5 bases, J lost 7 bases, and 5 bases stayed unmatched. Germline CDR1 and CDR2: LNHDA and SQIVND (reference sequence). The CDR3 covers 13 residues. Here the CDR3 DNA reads TGTGCCAGTAGTGTAGCGGGGGGTGAAGAGCAGTACTTC. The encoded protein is CASSVAGGEEQYF.

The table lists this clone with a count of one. The CDR3 DNA sequence: TGTGCCAGTAGTATTAAGGGATCGGGGGATGAGCAGTTCTTC. It yields the protein CASSIKGSGDEQFF. The chain couples TRBV19 to TRBJ2-1; the D gene is possibly TRBD2 (6 bases). Between the trimmed V and J ends, which lost 3 bases and 8 bases, there was a span of 14 bases. Germline CDR1 and CDR2: LNHDA and SQIVND (reference sequence). The CDR3 is 14 residues long.

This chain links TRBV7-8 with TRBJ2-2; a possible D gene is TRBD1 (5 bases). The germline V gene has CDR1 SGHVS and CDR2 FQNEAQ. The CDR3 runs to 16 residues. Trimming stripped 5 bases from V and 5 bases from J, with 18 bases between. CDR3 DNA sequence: TGTGCCAGCAGCCACGCAGGGATAGTCAATACCGGGGAGCTGTTTTTT. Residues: CASSHAGIVNTGELFF.

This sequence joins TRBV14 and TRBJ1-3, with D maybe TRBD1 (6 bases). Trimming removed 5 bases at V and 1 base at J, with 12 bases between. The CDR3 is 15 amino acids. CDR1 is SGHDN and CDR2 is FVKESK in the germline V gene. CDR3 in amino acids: CASSNHRVSGNTIYF. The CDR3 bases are TGTGCCAGCAGCAACCACAGGGTTTCTGGAAACACCATATATTTT.

CDR3 loop: CAISMTGGYNTEAFF. The CDR3 region has the DNA TGTGCCATCAGCATGACAGGGGGCTATAACACTGAAGCTTTCTTT. The V call is TRBV10-3, the J call TRBJ1-1; 10 bases align to TRBD1. Trimming took 6 bases from V and 2 from J; bases not matched to a gene: 6. Germline lookup yields CDR1 ENHRY and CDR2 SYGVKD. There are 15 residues in the CDR3.

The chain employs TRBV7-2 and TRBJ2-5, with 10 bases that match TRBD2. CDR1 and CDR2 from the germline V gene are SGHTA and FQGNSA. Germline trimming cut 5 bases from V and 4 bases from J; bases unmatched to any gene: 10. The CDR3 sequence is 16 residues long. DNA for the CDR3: TGTGCCAGCAGCGGCCCTAGCGGGGGATTAATAGAGACCCAGTACTTC. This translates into CASSGPSGGLIETQYF.

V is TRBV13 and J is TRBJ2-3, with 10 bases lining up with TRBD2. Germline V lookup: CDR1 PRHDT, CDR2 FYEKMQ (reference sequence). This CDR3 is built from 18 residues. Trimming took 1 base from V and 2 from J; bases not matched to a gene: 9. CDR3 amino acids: CASSLVASGGPVTDTQYF. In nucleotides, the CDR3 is TGTGCCAGCAGCTTAGTGGCTAGCGGGGGCCCCGTCACAGATACGCAGTATTTT. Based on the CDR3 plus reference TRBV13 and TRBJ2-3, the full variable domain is AAGVIQSPRHLIKEKRETATLKCYPIPRHDTVYWYQQGPGQDPQFLISFYEKMQSDKGSIPDRFSAQQFSDYHSELNMSSLELGDSALYFCASSLVASGGPVTDTQYFGPGTRLTVL.

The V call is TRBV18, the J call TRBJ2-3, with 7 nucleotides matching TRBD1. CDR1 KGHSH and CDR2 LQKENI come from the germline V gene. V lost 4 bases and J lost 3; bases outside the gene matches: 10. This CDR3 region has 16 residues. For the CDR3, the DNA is TGTGCCAGCTCACTAACACAGGGGATTAGGACAGATACGCAGTATTTT. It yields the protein CASSLTQGIRTDTQYF. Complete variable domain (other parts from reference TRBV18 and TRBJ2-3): NAGVMQNPRHLVRRRGQEARLRCSPMKGHSHVYWYRQLPEEGLKFMVYLQKENIIDESGMPKERFSAEFPKEGPSILRIQQVVRGDSAAYFCASSLTQGIRTDTQYFGPGTRLTVL.

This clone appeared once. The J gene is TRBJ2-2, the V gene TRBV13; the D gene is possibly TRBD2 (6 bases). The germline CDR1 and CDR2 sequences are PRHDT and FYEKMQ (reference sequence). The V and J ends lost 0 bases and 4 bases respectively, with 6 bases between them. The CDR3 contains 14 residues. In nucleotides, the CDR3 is TGTGCCAGCAGCTTAGGCGGGAGCACCGGGGAGCTGTTTTTT. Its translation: CASSLGGSTGELFF.

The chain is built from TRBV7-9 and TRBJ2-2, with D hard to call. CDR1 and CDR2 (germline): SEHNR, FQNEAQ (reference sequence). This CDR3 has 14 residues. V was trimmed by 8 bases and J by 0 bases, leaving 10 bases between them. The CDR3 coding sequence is TGTGCCAGCCTCGACTCCACGAACACCGGGGAGCTGTTTTTT. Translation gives CASLDSTNTGELFF.

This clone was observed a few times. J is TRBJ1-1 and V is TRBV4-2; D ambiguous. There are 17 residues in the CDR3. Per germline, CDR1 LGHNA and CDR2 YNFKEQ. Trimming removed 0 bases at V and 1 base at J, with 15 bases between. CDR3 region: CASSQEGSYRRNTEAFF. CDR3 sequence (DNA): TGTGCCAGCAGCCAAGAAGGATCCTACAGAAGGAACACTGAAGCTTTCTTT.

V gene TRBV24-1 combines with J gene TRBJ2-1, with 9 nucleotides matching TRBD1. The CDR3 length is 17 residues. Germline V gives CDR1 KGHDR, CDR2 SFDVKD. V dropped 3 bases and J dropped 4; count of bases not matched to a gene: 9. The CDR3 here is CATSDGFLDRGYNEQFF. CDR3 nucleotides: TGTGCCACCAGTGATGGGTTTCTGGACAGGGGATACAATGAGCAGTTCTTC.